The 25 T cell receptor beta chains reported below all come from one sample, sequenced in a study of blood T cell repertoires in COVID-19. Sequencing was performed with immunoSEQ multiplex PCR; in TCRdb, only in-frame clones are kept and a portion is missing. The data hold some 40,000 clones, with approximately 78% observed a single time. Sequencing was done on a sample of peripheral blood. The receptor source for this set is a man aged 55 to 70 in a cohort sampled during active COVID-19.

The V and J genes are TRBV19 and TRBJ1-2; no clear D gene. Between the trimmed V and J ends, which lost 7 bases and 7 bases, there was a span of 13 bases. Germline lookup yields CDR1 LNHDA and CDR2 SQIVND (reference sequence). There are 12 residues in the CDR3. CDR3 sequence reads: CASTNTRFGYTF. The CDR3 region has the DNA TGTGCCAGTACCAATACGAGGTTTGGCTACACCTTC. Combining the CDR3 with reference TRBV19 and TRBJ1-2 gives the whole variable domain DGGITQSPKYLFRKEGQNVTLSCEQNLNHDAMYWYRQDPGQGLRLIYYSQIVNDFQKGDIAEGYSVSREKKESFPLTVTSAQKNPTAFYLCASTNTRFGYTFGSGTRLTVV.

The chain combines TRBV10-3 with TRBJ2-2; tentatively, D is TRBD1 (6 bases). The CDR3 contains 15 residues. Germline CDR1 is ENHRY and CDR2 is SYGVKD. The V and J ends lost 10 bases and 0 bases respectively, with 15 bases between them. The CDR3 region has the DNA TGTGCCACCCGGCGGACAGACCCGAACACCGGGGAGCTGTTTTTT. This translates into CATRRTDPNTGELFF.

The V gene is TRBV14, the J gene TRBJ1-1; D call uncertain. Germline V lookup: CDR1 SGHDN, CDR2 FVKESK. Between the trimmed V and J ends, which lost 7 bases and 4 bases, there was a span of 13 bases. The CDR3 sequence is 13 residues long. The DNA of the CDR3 is TGTGCCAGCACCCCGGGAATGGGCACTGAAGCTTTCTTT. Its translation is CASTPGMGTEAFF. Looking up the rest from reference TRBV14 and TRBJ1-1 gives the full variable domain: EAGVTQFPSHSVIEKGQTVTLRCDPISGHDNLYWYRRVMGKEIKFLLHFVKESKQDESGMPNNRFLAERTGGTYSTLKVQPAELEDSGVYFCASTPGMGTEAFFGQGTRLTVV.

The rearrangement links TRBV6-5 to TRBJ1-1; D remains unclear. V lost 6 bases to trimming and J lost 0 bases, with 5 bases between them. This CDR3 is 12 amino acids long. Germline CDR1 and CDR2: MNHEY and SVGAGI. The CDR3 reads CASRSVNTEAFF. CDR3 DNA: TGTGCCAGCAGATCTGTGAACACTGAAGCTTTCTTT.

The chain carries TRBV7-3 and TRBJ2-2; D gene unclear. The CDR3 runs 13 residues. From germline, CDR1 is SGHTA and CDR2 FQGTGA. Trimming stripped 3 bases from V and 1 base from J, with 3 bases between. The chain's CDR3 is CASSFRNTGELFF. In nucleotides, the CDR3 is TGTGCCAGCAGCTTTAGGAACACCGGGGAGCTGTTTTTT. Looking up the rest from reference TRBV7-3 and TRBJ2-2 gives the full variable domain: GAGVSQTPSNKVTEKGKYVELRCDPISGHTALYWYRQSLGQGPEFLIYFQGTGAADDSGLPNDRFFAVRPEGSVSTLKIQRTERGDSAVYLCASSFRNTGELFFGEGSRLTVL.

This clone occurred once. The rearrangement joins TRBV5-6 to TRBJ2-3; TRBD1 matches 9 bases. V lost 4 bases to trimming and J lost 5 bases; unmatched junction nucleotides: 8. CDR1 is SGHDT, CDR2 YYEEEE, per germline. This CDR3 is 15 amino acids long. CDR3 DNA sequence: TGTGCCAGCAGCACGGGACAGGGTTTCGAAGATACGCAGTATTTT. Its translation is CASSTGQGFEDTQYF. Supplemented by reference TRBV5-6 and TRBJ2-3, the full variable domain reads DAGVTQSPTHLIKTRGQQVTLRCSPKSGHDTVSWYQQALGQGPQFIFQYYEEEERQRGNFPDRFSGHQFPNYSSELNVNALLLGDSALYLCASSTGQGFEDTQYFGPGTRLTVL.

This clone was counted once. The rearrangement joins TRBV2 to TRBJ2-5; a weak D match, TRBD2 (7 bases). CDR1 and CDR2 (germline): SNHLY, FYNNEI. The CDR3 sequence is 14 residues long. Trimming shortened V by 4 bases and J by 5 bases, and 14 bases separated the two germline ends. CDR3 coding DNA: TGTGCCAGCAGTGTTCTGGGGGGGCGTGAGACCCAGTACTTC. Translating it yields CASSVLGGRETQYF.

Written as DNA, the CDR3 is TGTGCCAGCAGCTACAGCCATAGCAATCAGCCCCAGCATTTT. It encodes CASSYSHSNQPQHF. The J gene is TRBJ1-5, the V gene TRBV7-2; D is unresolved. The CDR3 covers 14 residues. Germline CDR1 and CDR2: SGHTA and FQGNSA. V was clipped by 4 bases and J by 0 bases, with 7 bases between them.

The rearrangement joins TRBV19 to TRBJ1-5; tentative D call: TRBD1 (6 bases). The CDR3 has 15 amino acids. The germline V gene has CDR1 LNHDA and CDR2 SQIVND (reference sequence). The V end was cut by 5 bases, the J end by 1 base, with 12 bases between. The CDR3 sequence is CASSASTGSNQPQHF. The CDR3 DNA follows: TGTGCCAGTAGTGCTAGCACAGGGAGCAATCAGCCCCAGCATTTT.

The DNA for the CDR3 is TGTGCCAGCAGCCTTTCGAGCACAGATACGCAGTATTTT. Amino acid sequence: CASSLSSTDTQYF. The chain recombines TRBV4-2 with TRBJ2-3, with D uncertain. V lost 4 bases and J lost 0, with 5 bases in between. Germline V gene lookup returns CDR1 LGHNA and CDR2 YNFKEQ. The CDR3 is 13 residues long.

There are a few counts of this clone. The chain is built from TRBV7-2 and TRBJ2-7; the D gene is possibly TRBD2 (5 bases). CDR1 and CDR2 from the germline V gene are SGHTA and FQGNSA. Trimming took 8 bases from V and 5 from J, leaving 19 bases between them. CDR3 length: 14 amino acids. CDR3 sequence (DNA): TGTGCCAGCTTACGGGGTTATGGGTCCGACGAGCAGTACTTC. Its translation is CASLRGYGSDEQYF.

This clone appeared once. In DNA form, the CDR3 reads TGTGCCAGCAGCTTGAGAGGGTACGAGCAGTACTTC. Residues: CASSLRGYEQYF. The gene calls are TRBV5-4 and TRBJ2-7; perhaps TRBD2 as D (5 bases). CDR3 size: 12 residues. From germline, CDR1 is SGHNT and CDR2 YYREEE (reference sequence). With 1 base removed from V and 4 bases from J, the gap between germline ends came to 6 bases.

The chain joins TRBV6-5 to TRBJ2-3, with D unclear. There are 13 residues in the CDR3. CDR1 and CDR2 from the germline V gene are MNHEY and SVGAGI. Trimming took off 4 bases at V and 4 bases at J, with 9 bases between the two ends. As DNA, the CDR3 is TGTGCCAGCAGTTTACAGATTCCAGATACGCAGTATTTT. It encodes CASSLQIPDTQYF.

V gene TRBV13 combines with J gene TRBJ1-3; D unclear. The CDR3 has 13 amino acids. The V end lost 7 bases, the J end lost 3 bases, and 10 bases lay between the germline ends. Germline CDR1 PRHDT, CDR2 FYEKMQ (reference sequence). CDR3 sequence reads: CASTEGHGNTIYF. For the CDR3, the DNA is TGTGCCAGCACCGAGGGCCATGGAAACACCATATATTTT.

This sequence joins TRBV7-2 and TRBJ2-7, with unresolved D. The germline V gene encodes CDR1 SGHTA and CDR2 FQGNSA. The CDR3 has 12 residues. The V end was cut by 2 bases, the J end by 4 bases, with 6 bases between. The CDR3 region has the DNA TGTGCCAGCAGCTTATCGAGATACGAGCAGTACTTC. It translates to CASSLSRYEQYF.

The V gene is TRBV4-1, the J gene TRBJ2-6; 8 bases match TRBD1. The CDR3 sequence is 17 residues long. CDR1 is MGHRA, CDR2 YSYEKL, per germline. Trimming took 5 bases from V and 0 from J; bases not matched to a gene: 6. CDR3 sequence: CASSFGQGSSGANVLTF. For the CDR3, the DNA is TGCGCCAGCAGCTTCGGACAGGGCAGCTCTGGGGCCAACGTCCTGACTTTC.

The chain joins TRBV5-1 to TRBJ2-5; 8 bases fit TRBD2. The CDR3 is 16 amino acids. CDR1 and CDR2 from the germline V gene are SGHRS and YFSETQ. Germline trimming cut 1 base from V and 1 base from J; bases unmatched to any gene: 6. DNA of the CDR3: TGCGCCAGCAGCTTGTACGGGGCGGGGGGCCAAGAGACCCAGTACTTC. Translated: CASSLYGAGGQETQYF.

The chain is built from TRBV15 and TRBJ1-4, with 9 bases lining up with TRBD1. The ends lost 0 bases at V and 8 bases at J; junction bases unmatched: 10. Per germline, CDR1 LNHNV and CDR2 YYDKDF (reference sequence). This CDR3 region has 17 residues. The CDR3 loop reads CATSRDPMTGGGEKLFF. In DNA, the CDR3 is TGTGCCACCAGCAGAGATCCCATGACAGGGGGAGGCGAAAAACTGTTTTTT.

The chain combines TRBV10-1 with TRBJ2-1; 9 bases line up with TRBD1. This CDR3 contains 15 residues. Looked up from germline, CDR1 is WNHNN and CDR2 is SYGVQD (reference sequence). The trim removed 5 bases at V and 2 bases at J, leaving 4 bases unmatched. The CDR3 region has the DNA TGCGCCAGCAGTCCGGACAGGGGTACCTACAATGAGCAGTTCTTC. Translating it yields CASSPDRGTYNEQFF.

The gene calls are TRBV6-4 and TRBJ2-1; TRBD1 is a possible D gene (6 bases). The CDR3 is 14 amino acids. The V and J ends lost 3 bases and 3 bases respectively, with 9 bases between them. Per germline, CDR1 MRHNA and CDR2 SNTAGT. CDR3 sequence: CASSEGASYNEQFF. CDR3 sequence (DNA): TGTGCCAGCAGTGAGGGGGCTAGCTACAATGAGCAGTTCTTC.

By sample fraction, this clone is medium-sized. The chain combines TRBV27 with TRBJ2-1; 9 bases map to TRBD2. The V gene's germline CDR1 is MNHEY and CDR2 SMNVEV (reference sequence). V gave up 4 bases and J gave up 6 bases; unmatched junction bases: 7. The CDR3 is made up of 15 amino acids. CDR3 in amino acids: CASSSSGIFLNEQFF. The CDR3 bases are TGTGCCAGCAGTTCTAGCGGGATCTTCCTCAATGAGCAGTTCTTC.

This rearrangement joins TRBV6-5 to TRBJ2-3; 7 nucleotides line up with TRBD2. CDR1 is MNHEY and CDR2 is SVGAGI in the germline V gene. There are 15 residues in the CDR3. The trim removed 6 bases at V and 4 bases at J, leaving 10 bases unmatched. CDR3 in amino acids: CASSPMGGSSDTQYF. In DNA, the CDR3 is TGTGCCAGCAGCCCCATGGGCGGGAGCTCAGATACGCAGTATTTT.

The CDR3 loop reads CASSFSNQPQHF. CDR3 in DNA: TGTGCCAGCAGTTTTAGTAATCAGCCCCAGCATTTT. The chain employs TRBV12-3 or TRBV12-4 and TRBJ1-5; D gene unclear. Trimming left V 3 bases short and J 4 bases short, with 4 bases between. The CDR3 has 12 residues.

The chain links TRBV24-1 to TRBJ2-5; 10 nucleotides align to TRBD2. The CDR3 runs to 15 residues. Germline-derived CDR1 and CDR2 are KGHDR and SFDVKD. With 3 bases clipped from V and 5 bases from J, the junction kept 5 bases outside the gene matches. DNA for the CDR3: TGTGCCACCAGTGATAGCGGGAGGGCCCTGGAGACCCAGTACTTC. Protein sequence: CATSDSGRALETQYF.

The chain is built from TRBV24-1 and TRBJ2-1; 9 nucleotides agree with TRBD1. The CDR3 runs 16 residues. J gave up 7 bases and V 7 bases, and 13 bases lay outside the gene matches. Germline CDR1 reads KGHDR; CDR2 reads SFDVKD. CDR3 nucleotide sequence: TGTGCCACCAGACCGAAAACGGGACAGGGATCGAATGAGCAGTTCTTC. Its protein product is CATRPKTGQGSNEQFF.